Listed here are 23 T cell receptor beta chains from one sample, sequenced in a study of control samples from healthy donors and cancer patients. Measured with immunoSEQ multiplex PCR; TCRdb has only the in-frame clones, and not every one. The data show 90,000 to 100,000 clones, with 70% to 85% seen just once and around 40% held by the top ten. The sequenced sample was PBMCs. Source of these receptors: a man in his 70s with lung cancer.

This chain uses TRBV6-1 with TRBJ2-7, with a tentative D call TRBD1 (5 bases). The CDR3 contains 16 residues. Germline CDR1 is MNHNS and CDR2 is SASEGT. V lost 4 bases, J lost 3 bases, and 19 bases lay in between. The CDR3 here is CASSGNVGRTHYEQYF. The CDR3 DNA follows: TGTGCCAGCAGTGGGAACGTGGGGCGGACCCACTACGAGCAGTACTTC.

This clone has only one observation. The chain couples TRBV18 to TRBJ2-7, with D maybe TRBD2 (6 bases). Deletions cut 4 bases from V and 7 bases from J, with 17 bases between. Looked up from germline, CDR1 is KGHSH and CDR2 is LQKENI. There are 14 residues in the CDR3. The CDR3 loop reads CASSQGAGTGEQYF. As DNA, the CDR3 is TGTGCCAGCTCACAAGGGGCGGGGACGGGGGAGCAGTACTTC.

The chain joins TRBV15 to TRBJ2-7; D not resolved. CDR1 is LNHNV and CDR2 is YYDKDF in the germline V gene (reference sequence). The CDR3 loop spans 14 amino acids. V was pared by 3 bases and J by 0 bases, with 9 bases between. Written as DNA, the CDR3 is TGTGCCACCAGCAGGCCCCTAAGCTCCTACGAGCAGTACTTC. Translated: CATSRPLSSYEQYF. The full variable domain, completed using reference TRBV15 and TRBJ2-7, is DAMVIQNPRYQVTQFGKPVTLSCSQTLNHNVMYWYQQKSSQAPKLLFHYYDKDFNNEADTPDNFQSRRPNTSFCFLDIRSPGLGDTAMYLCATSRPLSSYEQYFGPGTRLTVT.

This clone has only one observation. CDR3 amino acids: CASCPSGLNTEAFF. The DNA for the CDR3 is TGTGCCAGCTGCCCGTCGGGCCTGAACACTGAAGCTTTCTTT. This sequence joins TRBV6-4 and TRBJ1-1, with D unclear. The CDR3 runs 14 residues. V was shortened by 8 bases and J by 0 bases, with 13 bases between the two germline ends. Germline V gene data show CDR1 as MRHNA and CDR2 as SNTAGT.

The V call is TRBV15, the J call TRBJ2-5, with 12 positions matching TRBD2. The CDR3 is made up of 16 amino acids. J lost 5 bases, V lost 1 base, and 5 bases had no gene match. CDR1 LNHNV and CDR2 YYDKDF come from the germline V gene (reference sequence). CDR3 sequence (DNA): TGTGCCACCAGCAGAGCTAGCGGGGGGGCCGATGAGACCCAGTACTTC. The encoded protein is CATSRASGGADETQYF. Looking up the rest from reference TRBV15 and TRBJ2-5 gives the full variable domain: DAMVIQNPRYQVTQFGKPVTLSCSQTLNHNVMYWYQQKSSQAPKLLFHYYDKDFNNEADTPDNFQSRRPNTSFCFLDIRSPGLGDTAMYLCATSRASGGADETQYFGPGTRLLVL.

This clone was counted between two and nine times. An end of the junction differs from the germline gene, which may be a read error. This sequence joins TRBV7-7 and TRBJ2-7; the match to TRBD2 covers 7 bases. CDR1 is SSHAT and CDR2 is FNYEAQ in the germline V gene (reference sequence). This CDR3 has 14 amino acids. The CDR3: CASSPREGSPEQYF. DNA for the CDR3: TGTGCTAGCAGCCCTAGGGAGGGATCTCCCGAGCAGTACTTC.

The chain couples TRBV21-1 to TRBJ1-6. TRBV21-1 is a pseudogene segment. The CDR3 is 17 amino acids. CDR3 amino acids: CASSKPYPPGGLSPLHF. CDR3 nucleotide sequence: TGTGCCAGCAGCAAACCCTACCCGCCGGGGGGGCTATCACCCCTCCACTTT.

In this sample, this clone turned up once. V is TRBV19 and J is TRBJ1-1; the D gene is possibly TRBD1 (6 bases). The germline V and J ends were trimmed by 6 bases and 1 base, with 15 bases remaining between them. This CDR3 region has 15 residues. In germline, CDR1 is LNHDA, CDR2 SQIVND (reference sequence). CDR3 sequence (DNA): TGTGCCAGTAGCCCAACCGGGACAACGAACACTGAAGCTTTCTTT. Protein sequence: CASSPTGTTNTEAFF.

This chain connects TRBV6-2 or TRBV6-3 to TRBJ2-3; D not certain. In germline, CDR1 is MNHEY, CDR2 SVGEGT. The ends were cut back, 4 bases at V and 5 bases at J, with 10 bases in the middle. The CDR3 sequence is 13 residues long. CDR3 residues: CASSSQYKDTQYF. The DNA of the CDR3 is TGTGCCAGCAGTTCCCAATACAAAGATACGCAGTATTTT.

The genes are TRBV7-2 and TRBJ2-7, with TRBD1 matching over 8 bases. CDR1 and CDR2 (germline): SGHTA, FQGNSA. V lost 6 bases, J lost 2 bases, and 6 bases stayed unmatched. The CDR3 extends over 14 amino acids. The CDR3 nucleotides are TGTGCCAGCAGGCCCATGGACAGGGCCTACGAGCAGTACTTC. This sequence encodes CASRPMDRAYEQYF.

The chain links TRBV10-3 to TRBJ1-1; TRBD1 matches at 7 bases. Germline V lookup: CDR1 ENHRY, CDR2 SYGVKD. The CDR3 covers 13 residues. V gave up 3 bases and J gave up 11 bases; unmatched junction bases: 9. CDR3 in amino acids: CAISDGTAVGAFF. The CDR3 nucleotides are TGTGCCATCAGTGACGGGACAGCGGTTGGGGCTTTCTTT.

The chain is built from TRBV12-3 or TRBV12-4 and TRBJ1-1; D might be TRBD1 (5 bases). This CDR3 comprises 13 residues. Trimming shortened V by 7 bases and J by 5 bases, and 14 bases separated the two germline ends. The CDR3 bases are TGTGCCAGCAAGTATGGGGGACTGACTGAAGCTTTCTTT. It codes for CASKYGGLTEAFF.

The chain uses TRBV27 and TRBJ2-2, with TRBD2 matching 13 bases. The CDR3 runs 18 residues. The germline CDR1 and CDR2 sequences are MNHEY and SMNVEV (reference sequence). The V and J ends lost 6 bases and 5 bases, in that order; junction bases with no gene match: 12. CDR3 sequence (DNA): TGTGCCAGCAGCTCTACACTAGCGGGGGGGCCTTATACCGGGGAGCTGTTTTTT. It specifies CASSSTLAGGPYTGELFF.

This clone was found a few times. J is TRBJ2-2 and V is TRBV6-5; 9 nucleotides match TRBD1. CDR3 length equals 13 residues. V was clipped by 8 bases and J by 4 bases; unmatched bases: 2. The germline gives CDR1 MNHEY, CDR2 SVGAGI. CDR3 residues: CASGQGSTGELFF. Written as DNA, the CDR3 is TGTGCCAGCGGACAGGGGAGCACCGGGGAGCTGTTTTTT.

This clone showed up just once. The chain is built from TRBV30 and TRBJ1-2; the D gene is possibly TRBD1 (5 bases). The CDR3 spans 13 residues. Trimming pared 6 bases from V and 4 bases from J, leaving 15 bases between. The germline CDR1 and CDR2 sequences are GTSNPN and SVGIG (reference sequence). CDR3 region: CACQSGARYGYTF. The DNA for the CDR3 is TGTGCCTGTCAGTCTGGGGCGCGCTATGGCTACACCTTC.

The chain joins TRBV28 to TRBJ2-1; D could derive from TRBD1 or TRBD2 (5 bases each). This CDR3 has 17 residues. Trimming shortened V by 2 bases and J by 6 bases, and 20 bases separated the two germline ends. Germline CDR1 is MDHEN and CDR2 is SYDVKM. The CDR3 reads CASSLEVGGPQGNEQFF. Written as DNA, the CDR3 is TGTGCCAGCAGTTTAGAAGTTGGGGGACCCCAGGGCAATGAGCAGTTCTTC. Based on the CDR3 plus reference TRBV28 and TRBJ2-1, the full variable domain is DVKVTQSSRYLVKRTGEKVFLECVQDMDHENMFWYRQDPGLGLRLIYFSYDVKMKEKGDIPEGYSVSREKKERFSLILESASTNQTSMYLCASSLEVGGPQGNEQFFGPGTRLTVL.

The rearrangement joins TRBV29-1 to TRBJ2-7; a weak D match, TRBD1 (5 bases). The germline gives CDR1 SQVTM, CDR2 ANQGSEA. The CDR3 is made up of 15 amino acids. V lost 3 bases and J lost 1, with 16 bases in between. The CDR3 here is CSVDGQGWGSYEQYF. Written as DNA, the CDR3 is TGCAGCGTTGATGGCCAGGGCTGGGGATCCTACGAGCAGTACTTC.

This chain connects TRBV18 to TRBJ2-2, with TRBD2 as a possible D gene (6 bases). V was cut by 3 bases and J by 0 bases, with 11 bases left in between. Germline assignment: CDR1 KGHSH and CDR2 LQKENI. The CDR3 has 16 amino acids. Written as DNA, the CDR3 is TGTGCCAGCTCACCTCGGGGGTCAGCGAACACCGGGGAGCTGTTTTTT. Protein product: CASSPRGSANTGELFF.

The chain links TRBV5-5 to TRBJ1-2; D might be TRBD1 (6 bases). Germline CDR1 and CDR2: SGHKS and YYEKEE (reference sequence). Trimming removed 0 bases at V and 2 bases at J, with 11 bases between. The CDR3 totals 15 residues. In DNA form, the CDR3 reads TGTGCCAGCAGCTTGGGCGCAACAGGGAACTATGGCTACACCTTC. This sequence encodes CASSLGATGNYGYTF.

The table lists this clone with a count of one. The genes are TRBV5-1 and TRBJ1-1; D not resolved. Per germline, CDR1 SGHRS and CDR2 YFSETQ. With 5 bases removed from V and 2 bases from J, the gap between germline ends came to 10 bases. This CDR3 comprises 13 residues. The CDR3 protein is CASRSEVNTEAFF. The CDR3 region has the DNA TGCGCCAGCAGGTCCGAGGTTAACACTGAAGCTTTCTTT.

This clone has just a few counts. This chain connects TRBV7-2 to TRBJ2-1, with D uncertain. CDR3 size: 14 residues. The germline V and J ends were trimmed by 2 bases and 2 bases, with 7 bases remaining between them. Germline V gene sequence: CDR1 SGHTA, CDR2 FQGNSA. The CDR3 region has the DNA TGTGCCAGCAGCTTAAGAACAGCCTACAATGAGCAGTTCTTC. Translated, it gives CASSLRTAYNEQFF. Combining the CDR3 with reference TRBV7-2 and TRBJ2-1 gives the whole variable domain GAGVSQSPSNKVTEKGKDVELRCDPISGHTALYWYRQSLGQGLEFLIYFQGNSAPDKSGLPSDRFSAERTGGSVSTLTIQRTQQEDSAVYLCASSLRTAYNEQFFGPGTRLTVL.

V gene TRBV5-5 combines with J gene TRBJ2-2; TRBD1 is a possible D gene (6 bases). V lost 1 base and J lost 5, with 18 bases in between. CDR1 SGHKS and CDR2 YYEKEE come from the germline V gene (reference sequence). The CDR3 covers 17 residues. CDR3 DNA: TGTGCCAGCAGCTTGCGCGGTCGACAGGTTGTAACCGGGGAGCTGTTTTTT. Translation: CASSLRGRQVVTGELFF.

The chain couples TRBV19 to TRBJ1-2, with D possibly TRBD1 on 5 matching bases. CDR1 and CDR2 (germline): LNHDA, SQIVND (reference sequence). The CDR3 loop spans 14 amino acids. Trimming removed 7 bases from V and 0 bases from J, with 12 bases in between. The CDR3 sequence: CASTTGLSNYGYTF. CDR3 DNA: TGTGCCAGTACCACGGGACTTTCTAACTATGGCTACACCTTC.